Listed below are T cell receptor beta chains from one sample, sequenced in a study of T-cell memory formation after mild COVID-19. TCRdb re-called the 5' RACE reads through MiXCR, storing one row per CDR3 protein. Here the sample spans about 430,000 distinct CDR3 sequences, about a sixth being singletons. The sample consisted of PBMCs or a T cell subset sorted from them (not recorded which). Receptor source: a man aged 18-30 years who had mild COVID-19 (a few samples of this study predate the infection). Cell type and time point are not known. Each CDR3 is given with its conserved first and last residue. A D gene is named only where the DNA matches it firmly. Expanded clones are given a class, and other clones once, few, many or no size at all.

D	V	length	J	size	DNA	CDR3
-	TRBV9	15	TRBJ1-1	few	TGTGCCAGCAGCGTTTCGGGGGCCTCGAACACTGAAGCTTTCTTT	CASSVSGASNTEAFF
-	TRBV4-1	14	TRBJ1-1	few	TGCGCCAGCAGCCAAGAAGGGACATCGCCTGAAGCTTTCTTT	CASSQEGTSPEAFF
-	TRBV20-1	13	TRBJ1-5	-	TGCAGTGCTAGAGATGGCAGGAATCAGCCCCAGCATTTT	CSARDGRNQPQHF
-	TRBV6-2/TRBV6-3	15	TRBJ2-5	-	TGTGCCAGCAGCCAGCACCGACAGGGACTGGAGACCCAGTACTTC	CASSQHRQGLETQYF
-	TRBV6-2/TRBV6-3	14	TRBJ1-6	many	TGTGCCACCCGGGACCCCTACGTCGTAACACCCCTCCACTTT	CATRDPYVVTPLHF
-	TRBV27	14	TRBJ1-1	few	TGTGCCAGCACCCGAGAGGCTCGAGGGTCTGAAGCTTTCTTT	CASTREARGSEAFF
TRBD2	TRBV12-3/TRBV12-4	16	TRBJ2-1	few	TGTGCCAGCAGCAGTAGCGGGGGGGTCTCCTACAATGAGCAGTTCTTC	CASSSSGGVSYNEQFF
-	TRBV6-5	14	TRBJ1-2	many	TGTGCCAGCAGTCCCTCCTCCAGGGGCTATGGCTACACCTTC	CASSPSSRGYGYTF
-	TRBV11-2	14	TRBJ1-2	few	TGTGCCAGCAGCCCCGTAGGTTTATGGTATGGCTACACCTTC	CASSPVGLWYGYTF
-	TRBV12-3/TRBV12-4	13	TRBJ1-4	-	TGTGCCAGCACCTACCACCCCCCTGAAAAACTGTTTTTT	CASTYHPPEKLFF
TRBD2	TRBV11-3	15	TRBJ2-3	-	TGTGCCAGCAGCTTAGTATTGACTAGCCCAGATACGCAGTATTTT	CASSLVLTSPDTQYF
TRBD1	TRBV4-3	15	TRBJ1-1	few	TGCGCCAGCAGCCAAGATACAGGGGTTGGGACTGAAGCTTTCTTT	CASSQDTGVGTEAFF
-	TRBV14	12	TRBJ2-5	few	TGTGCCAGAAGCCAACCTGACAGCTCCCAGTACTTC	CARSQPDSSQYF
-	TRBV7-9	16	TRBJ2-4	-	TGTGCCAGCAACGATGCGGCAGGGTCCGCCAAAAACATTCAGTACTTC	CASNDAAGSAKNIQYF
-	TRBV9	16	TRBJ1-3	-	TGTGCCAGCAGCGTAGGTTGGGGCAGCTCTGGAAACACCATATATTTT	CASSVGWGSSGNTIYF
TRBD1	TRBV27	14	TRBJ2-3	-	TGTGCCAGCAGTTTATTTACAGGGGCAGATACGCAGTATTTT	CASSLFTGADTQYF
-	TRBV27	11	TRBJ2-2	few	TGTGCCAGCAGAGCGGCCGGGGAGCTGTTTTTT	CASRAAGELFF
TRBD2	TRBV12-3/TRBV12-4	15	TRBJ2-1	-	TGTGCCAGCAGTCGTAGCGGGGGGACCTACAATGAGCAGTTCTTC	CASSRSGGTYNEQFF
TRBD2	TRBV5-1	15	TRBJ2-1	few	TGCGCCAGCAGCCGTCGGACTAGCGAGTACAATGAGCAGTTCTTC	CASSRRTSEYNEQFF
-	TRBV5-6	12	TRBJ2-3	few	TGTGCCAGCAGCTTGGAAGGGGTTACGCAGTATTTT	CASSLEGVTQYF
-	TRBV24-1	14	TRBJ2-1	few	TGTGCCACCAGTGGTAGAGGGACAATGACGCCGCAGTTCTTC	CATSGRGTMTPQFF
-	TRBV5-6	14	TRBJ1-2	-	TGTGCCAGCAGCTTTCCCCAGTGGTTTAGAGGCTACACCTTC	CASSFPQWFRGYTF
-	TRBV5-1	15	TRBJ2-7	-	TGCGCCAGCAGCCCCCCGGGTTCACGGGATAGGGAGCAGTACTTC	CASSPPGSRDREQYF
-	TRBV4-3	15	TRBJ2-5	-	TGCGCCAGCAGCCAAGTAAGGGTTGGGCGAGAGACCCAGTACTTC	CASSQVRVGRETQYF
TRBD1	TRBV15	20	TRBJ2-1	-	TGTGCCACCAGCAGAGATTCGGCGATGGGGGACAGCGTTTCCTACAATGAGCAGTTCTTC	CATSRDSAMGDSVSYNEQFF
-	TRBV9	15	TRBJ2-3	-	TGTGCCAGCAGCGCCCCCTGGGGGAGCACAGATACGCAGTATTTT	CASSAPWGSTDTQYF
TRBD1	TRBV6-1	13	TRBJ2-4	-	TGTGCCAGCAGGGACAGGGAGCCGGACATTCAGTACTTC	CASRDREPDIQYF
TRBD2	TRBV7-9	19	TRBJ2-1	few	TGTGCCAGCAGCTCCGGGGGACTAGCGGGGGGCTCGTCCTACAATGAGCAGTTCTTC	CASSSGGLAGGSSYNEQFF
-	TRBV24-1	16	TRBJ2-2	-	TGTGCCACCAGTGATACCATTCGACAGTCCACCGGGGAGCTGTTTTTT	CATSDTIRQSTGELFF
-	TRBV5-1	17	TRBJ2-2	-	TGCGCCAGCAGCTTGGTAGTCAGGGGAGCCGGCACCGGGGAGCTGTTTTTT	CASSLVVRGAGTGELFF
-	TRBV20-1	13	TRBJ2-7	-	TGCAGTGCTAGAATGTCGGGCGCGAGGGAGCAGTACTTC	CSARMSGAREQYF
-	TRBV7-9	13	TRBJ2-7	few	TGTGCCAGCAGCCCGGTCGAGGGCTACGAGCAGTACTTC	CASSPVEGYEQYF
TRBD1	TRBV6-5	14	TRBJ1-1	once	TGTGCCAGCAGGATACAGGGGGCGAACACTGAAGCTTTCTTT	CASRIQGANTEAFF
-	TRBV9	13	TRBJ2-3	-	TGTGCCAGCACGGACCCGCGGGCAGATACGCAGTATTTT	CASTDPRADTQYF
-	TRBV5-6	14	TRBJ2-7	-	TGTGCCAGCAGCGGCCGGGCCCGGGCCTACGAGCAGTACTTC	CASSGRARAYEQYF
-	TRBV7-2	17	TRBJ2-2	once	TGTGCCAGCAGCTATCCGACAGCCCACCCTAACACCGGGGAGCTGTTTTTT	CASSYPTAHPNTGELFF
-	TRBV29-1	14	TRBJ1-1	few	TGCAGCGTTGACCGGGTTTTGGAGCACACTGAAGCTTTCTTT	CSVDRVLEHTEAFF
-	TRBV18	15	TRBJ1-1	few	TGTGCCAGCTCACCACCTGCAGGGCGGATCACTGAAGCTTTCTTT	CASSPPAGRITEAFF
-	TRBV4-2	13	TRBJ1-1	few	TGTGCCAGCAGCCAGGATACAGGTATTGAAGCTTTCTTT	CASSQDTGIEAFF
TRBD1	TRBV12-3/TRBV12-4	14	TRBJ2-7	-	TGTGCCAGCAAACAAGGGGGCGTCGTCCACGAGCAGTACTTC	CASKQGGVVHEQYF
-	TRBV7-9	13	TRBJ1-1	-	TGTGCCAGCAGCTTAGCCGGGTATAGTGGGGCTTTCTTT	CASSLAGYSGAFF